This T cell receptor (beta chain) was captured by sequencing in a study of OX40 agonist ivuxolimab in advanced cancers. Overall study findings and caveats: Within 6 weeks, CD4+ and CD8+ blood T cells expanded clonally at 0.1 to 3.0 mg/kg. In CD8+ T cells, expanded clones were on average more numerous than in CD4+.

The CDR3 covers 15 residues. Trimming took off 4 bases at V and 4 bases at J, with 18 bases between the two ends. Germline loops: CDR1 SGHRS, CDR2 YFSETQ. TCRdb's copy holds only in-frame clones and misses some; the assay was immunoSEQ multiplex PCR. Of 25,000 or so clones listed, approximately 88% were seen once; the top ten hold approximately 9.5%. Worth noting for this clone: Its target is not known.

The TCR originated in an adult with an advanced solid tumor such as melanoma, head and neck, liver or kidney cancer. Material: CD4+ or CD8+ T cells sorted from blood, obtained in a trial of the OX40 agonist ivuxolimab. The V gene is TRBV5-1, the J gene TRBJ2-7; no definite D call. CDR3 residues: CASSLRVGSTYEQYF. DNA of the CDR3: TGCGCCAGCAGCCTAAGAGTGGGTTCTACGTACGAGCAGTACTTC.